This record covers a single T cell receptor beta chain. Generated by immunoSEQ multiplex PCR, the TCRdb table keeps only in-frame clones and is missing some. This table holds about 45,000 clones, approximately 91% found once. The data derive from a study of T cell changes during pregnancy in multiple sclerosis. The CDR3 consists of 11 residues. Trimming stripped 3 bases from V and 4 bases from J, with 2 bases between. The V gene's germline CDR1 is SGHAT and CDR2 FQNNGV. The sample consisted of PBMCs (not recorded whether the cells were cultured). This TCR derives from a female donor with multiple sclerosis, enrolled in a pregnancy study. The chain is built from TRBV11-2 and TRBJ2-3; D remains unclear. In DNA form, the CDR3 reads TGTGCCAGCAGCTTGCCAGATACGCAGTATTTT. Protein product: CASSLPDTQYF.